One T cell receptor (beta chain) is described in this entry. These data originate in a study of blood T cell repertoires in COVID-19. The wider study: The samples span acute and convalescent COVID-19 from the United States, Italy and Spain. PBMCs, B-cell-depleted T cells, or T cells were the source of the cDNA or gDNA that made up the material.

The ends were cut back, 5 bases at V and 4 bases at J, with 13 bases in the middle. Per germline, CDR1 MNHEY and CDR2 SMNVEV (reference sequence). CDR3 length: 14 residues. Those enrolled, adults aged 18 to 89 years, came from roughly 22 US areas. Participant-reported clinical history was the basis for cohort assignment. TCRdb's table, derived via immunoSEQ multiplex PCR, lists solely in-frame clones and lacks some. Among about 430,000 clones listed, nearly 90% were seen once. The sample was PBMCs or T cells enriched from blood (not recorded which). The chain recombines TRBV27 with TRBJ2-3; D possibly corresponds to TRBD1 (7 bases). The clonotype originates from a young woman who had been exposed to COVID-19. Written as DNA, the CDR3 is TGTGCCAGCAGTAAGACAGGGAGGTCAGATACGCAGTATTTT. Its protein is CASSKTGRSDTQYF.